The present entry profiles one TCR beta chain with its context. This clonotype appeared a few times. It lacks a known antigen. Per-base qualities were not stored, and no clone one base away is much larger. The V end loses 5 bases and the J end loses 8 bases, and a stretch of 13 bases separates them. From its cysteine to its phenylalanine, the CDR3 spans 13 amino acids. Only the CDR3 DNA stays, 39 bases, in frame from base 1. Reading the germline V gene gives CDR1 SGHTA and CDR2 FQGNSA. The source of the sample is a study of T cell repertoires in cytomegalovirus infection (dated by TCRdb to the late 2010s). Study-level background: The peptide stimulations were aimed at well-studied HLA-B-restricted epitopes as well as recently identified HLA-C-restricted CMV epitopes, whose presentation resists viral immunomodulation. Donor HLA type was relevant to the analysis, because carriage of CMV infection together with the matching HLA type was indicated by public TCR beta signatures. What the authors observed across the whole study: The ex vivo response was dominated by HLA-C-restricted CMV-specific TCR beta clonotypes, which also provided the single most frequent clonotype in two of eight donors. Carriers of CMV infection plus the relevant HLA type were discriminated by the cumulative frequency of public TCR beta family members in the study cohort and in an independent roughly 340-donor cohort.

The treatment or condition label corresponds to: in vitro stimulation with specific CMV peptide epitopes to enrich CMV-specific T cells. TCRdb shows the sequencer as Illumina HiSeq 1500. TCRdb itself trimmed the public reads at Q25 with fastp, ran MiXCR and retained productive beta chains. Each CDR3 protein appears once, grouped with its most common genes and DNA. Recorded for this sample are approximately 990,000 distinct CDR3 sequences; around 32% of them occurred a single time. 11% to 15% of the sample lies in the top ten. Recombination connected TRBV7-2 to TRBJ2-1; TRBD2 is a possible D gene, resting on 6 matching bases. The TCR sequence derives from a human donor in good health (CMV status not recorded). Some clones in this sample may be carry-over from other donors' samples. The material sequenced was cultured CD8+ T cells from PBMCs, taken from culture after CMV antigen stimulation. The DNA sequence is TGTGCCAGCAGCGCCCCGGGGGTACATGAGCAGTTCTTC. The resulting protein is CASSAPGVHEQFF. Reference TRBV7-2 and TRBJ2-1 genes cover what lies past the CDR3, so the full variable domain is GAGVSQSPSNKVTEKGKDVELRCDPISGHTALYWYRQSLGQGLEFLIYFQGNSAPDKSGLPSDRFSAERTGGSVSTLTIQRTQQEDSAVYLCASSAPGVHEQFFGPGTRLTVL.